This TCR beta chain derives from a study of lymphopenia after photon versus proton radiotherapy. Study-level results: Photon-treated patients lost naive T cells and TCR diversity; proton-treated stayed stable. After the lymphocyte nadir, photon-treated repertoires showed oligoclonal expansion, especially of CD8+ Temra cells.

This clone appeared a single time. Its antigen is not identified. Libraries were prepared by immunoSEQ multiplex PCR; TCRdb keeps only in-frame clonotypes and omits some of them. This table holds 30,000 to 40,000 clones, 84% found once. The CDR3 loop spans 19 amino acids. The receptor was isolated from a woman in her 70s with pancreatic cancer. The starting material was peripheral blood, obtained from a patient treated with proton-based radiotherapy. The genes are TRBV21-1 and TRBJ2-3; the DNA was not used to check the table's D call, TRBD2. TRBV21-1 is flagged as a pseudogene. The CDR3 coding sequence is TGTGCCAGCACCCAAAAAAGGGTACACACTAGCGTTGTTTCAGATACGCAGTATTTT. Its protein is CASTQKRVHTSVVSDTQYF.